The rows below give T cell receptor beta chains drawn from one sample of a study of sequential checkpoint blockade in melanoma. Generated by immunoSEQ multiplex PCR, the TCRdb table keeps only in-frame clones and is missing some. The repertoire holds tens of thousands of clones, with nearly 70% as singletons. The material sequenced was CD8+ T cells sorted from blood (inferred from file names), taken from a patient given nivolumab and ipilimumab in sequence. The receptors shown here come from a human donor with melanoma. Both conserved end residues are part of each CDR3. Each record gives: D gene, V gene, J gene, CDR3 length, clone size, CDR3 DNA, CDR3 protein. A D gene is named only where the DNA matches it firmly. The size of a clone is reported for some rows only, either as once, few or many, or as a class for expanded clones.

D: .
V: TRBV7-3
J: TRBJ1-5
length: 15
size: .
DNA: TGTGCCAGCAGCTTATACGGGGGGGGCAATCAGCCCCAGCATTTT
CDR3: CASSLYGGGNQPQHF

D: TRBD2
V: TRBV13
J: TRBJ2-3
length: 14
size: few
DNA: TGTGCCAGCAGCCCTGGACTAGCCATAGATACGCAGTATTTT
CDR3: CASSPGLAIDTQYF

D: TRBD1
V: TRBV19
J: TRBJ2-1
length: 15
size: .
DNA: TGTGCCAGTATTGGGACAGGGGAATCCTACAATGAGCAGTTCTTC
CDR3: CASIGTGESYNEQFF

D: .
V: TRBV4-1
J: TRBJ1-6
length: 15
size: .
DNA: TGCGCCAGCAGCCACCCAGGGAACTATAATTCACCCCTCCACTTT
CDR3: CASSHPGNYNSPLHF

D: .
V: TRBV9
J: TRBJ1-2
length: 13
size: few
DNA: TGTGCCAGCAGCGTAGTTAGTAACTATGGCTACACCTTC
CDR3: CASSVVSNYGYTF

D: .
V: TRBV4-1
J: TRBJ1-1
length: 12
size: .
DNA: TGCGCCAGCAGCCAAGAAAGAGAAGAAGCTTTCTTT
CDR3: CASSQEREEAFF

D: TRBD1
V: TRBV5-1
J: TRBJ2-3
length: 14
size: .
DNA: TGCGCCAGCAGCATAGGACAGGGCCCAGATACGCAGTATTTT
CDR3: CASSIGQGPDTQYF

D: TRBD1
V: TRBV7-9
J: TRBJ1-5
length: 17
size: .
DNA: TGTGCCAGCAGCTTAGTAGAGGGACAGGCCCCCCATCAGCCCCAGCATTTT
CDR3: CASSLVEGQAPHQPQHF

D: TRBD1
V: TRBV27
J: TRBJ1-1
length: 15
size: .
DNA: TGTGCCAGCAGTGGGGGACAGGTTTTACCCGCTGAAGCTTTCTTT
CDR3: CASSGGQVLPAEAFF

D: .
V: TRBV7-2
J: TRBJ1-1
length: 12
size: .
DNA: TGTGCCAGCAGCGCGAGTGCCACTGAAGCTTTCTTT
CDR3: CASSASATEAFF

D: TRBD1
V: TRBV28
J: TRBJ2-1
length: 13
size: .
DNA: TGTGCCAGCAGTCCGGACAGGGGGACAGCGGAGTTCTTC
CDR3: CASSPDRGTAEFF

D: .
V: TRBV11-2
J: TRBJ1-6
length: 15
size: few
DNA: TGTGCCAGCAGCACCGCAACCGGGGGTAATTCACCCCTCCACTTT
CDR3: CASSTATGGNSPLHF

D: .
V: TRBV28
J: TRBJ2-3
length: 15
size: .
DNA: TGTGCCAGCAGTTTAGGGGCGGTAAAGCAAGATACGCAGTATTTT
CDR3: CASSLGAVKQDTQYF

D: TRBD2
V: TRBV29-1
J: TRBJ2-3
length: 20
size: .
DNA: TGCAGCGTTGAAGATCTGTTGTGGGATACTAGCGGTCCTAGCACAGATACGCAGTATTTT
CDR3: CSVEDLLWDTSGPSTDTQYF